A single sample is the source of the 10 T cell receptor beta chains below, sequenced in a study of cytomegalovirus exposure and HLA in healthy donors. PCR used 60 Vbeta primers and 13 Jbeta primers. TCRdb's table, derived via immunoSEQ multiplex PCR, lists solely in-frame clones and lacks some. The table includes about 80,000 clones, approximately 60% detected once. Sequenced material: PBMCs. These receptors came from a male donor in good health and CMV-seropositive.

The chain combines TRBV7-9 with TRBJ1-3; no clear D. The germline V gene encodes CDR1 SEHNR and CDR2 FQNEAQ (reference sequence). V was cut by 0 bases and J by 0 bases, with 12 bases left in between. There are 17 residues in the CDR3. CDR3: CASSLARGSSSGNTIYF. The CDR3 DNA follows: TGTGCCAGCAGCTTAGCTCGGGGTAGTAGCTCTGGAAACACCATATATTTT.

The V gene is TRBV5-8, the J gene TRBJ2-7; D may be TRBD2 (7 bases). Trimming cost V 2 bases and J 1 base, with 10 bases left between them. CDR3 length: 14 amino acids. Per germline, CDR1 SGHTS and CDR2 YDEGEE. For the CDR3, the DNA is TGTGCCAGCAGCTTTCGGGGGGCTTCCTACGAGCAGTACTTC. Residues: CASSFRGASYEQYF.

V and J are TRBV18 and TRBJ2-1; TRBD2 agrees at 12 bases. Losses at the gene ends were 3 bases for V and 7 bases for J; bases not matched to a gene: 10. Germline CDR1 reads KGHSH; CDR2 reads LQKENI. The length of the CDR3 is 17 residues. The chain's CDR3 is CASSPPPSGRAENEQFF. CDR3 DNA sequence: TGTGCCAGCTCACCCCCCCCTAGCGGGAGGGCCGAAAATGAGCAGTTCTTC.

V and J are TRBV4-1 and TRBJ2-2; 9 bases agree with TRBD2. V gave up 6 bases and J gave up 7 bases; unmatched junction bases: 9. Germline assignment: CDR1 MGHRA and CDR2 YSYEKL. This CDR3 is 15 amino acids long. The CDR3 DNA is TGCGCCAGCAGGGGGATAGCGGGAGTCGACGGGGAGCTGTTTTTT. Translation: CASRGIAGVDGELFF.

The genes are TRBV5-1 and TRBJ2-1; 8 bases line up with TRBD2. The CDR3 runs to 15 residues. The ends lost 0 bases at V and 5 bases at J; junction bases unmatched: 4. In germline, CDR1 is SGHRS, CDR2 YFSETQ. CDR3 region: CASSLEGSGNNEQFF. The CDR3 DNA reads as TGCGCCAGCAGCTTGGAGGGTAGCGGGAACAATGAGCAGTTCTTC.

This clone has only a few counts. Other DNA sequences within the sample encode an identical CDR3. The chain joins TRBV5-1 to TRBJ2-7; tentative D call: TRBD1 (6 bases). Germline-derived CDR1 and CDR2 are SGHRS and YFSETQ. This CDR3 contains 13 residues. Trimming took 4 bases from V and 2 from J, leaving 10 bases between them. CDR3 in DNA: TGCGCCAGCAGCCTGGACAGAGCCTACGAGCAGTACTTC. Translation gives CASSLDRAYEQYF.

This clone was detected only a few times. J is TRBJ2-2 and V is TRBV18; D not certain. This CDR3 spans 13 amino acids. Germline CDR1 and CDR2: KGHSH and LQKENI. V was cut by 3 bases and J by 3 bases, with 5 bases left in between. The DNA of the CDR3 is TGTGCCAGCTCACCGGGCTACACCGGGGAGCTGTTTTTT. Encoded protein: CASSPGYTGELFF.

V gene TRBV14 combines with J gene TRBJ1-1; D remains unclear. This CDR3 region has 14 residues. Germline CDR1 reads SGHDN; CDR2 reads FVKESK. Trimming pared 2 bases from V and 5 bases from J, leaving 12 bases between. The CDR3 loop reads CASSQLLSKTEAFF. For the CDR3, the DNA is TGTGCCAGCAGCCAACTCCTTTCTAAAACTGAAGCTTTCTTT.

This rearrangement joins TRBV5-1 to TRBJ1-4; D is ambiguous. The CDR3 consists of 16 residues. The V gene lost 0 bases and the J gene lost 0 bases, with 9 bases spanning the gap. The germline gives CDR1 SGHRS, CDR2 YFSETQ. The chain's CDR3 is CASSLGGSATNEKLFF. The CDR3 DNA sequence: TGCGCCAGCAGCTTGGGCGGCAGTGCAACTAATGAAAAACTGTTTTTT.

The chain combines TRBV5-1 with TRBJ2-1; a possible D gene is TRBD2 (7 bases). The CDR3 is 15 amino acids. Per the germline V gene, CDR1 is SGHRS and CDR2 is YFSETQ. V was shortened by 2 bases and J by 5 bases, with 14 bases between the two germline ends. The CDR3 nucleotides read TGCGCCAGCAGCTTACAGGGCGGGAGTAACAATGAGCAGTTCTTC. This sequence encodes CASSLQGGSNNEQFF.